There are a few counts of the clone carrying this TCR beta chain. The antigen is not known. These data are taken from a study of cytomegalovirus exposure and HLA in healthy donors. General study findings and limits: As a later analysis showed, several of the most significant clusters appeared to be linked to common viral pathogens. The study carried out a later analysis of TCR beta sequences. It associated 15,000 to 20,000 of them with specific HLA alleles at a false discovery rate of 0.05. Roughly uniform depth of sequencing across donors was assumed in presence/absence analyses. The authors considered a cluster of highly shared sequence variants likely to be a sequencing artifact.

Amplification used 60 Vbeta primers and 13 Jbeta primers. Data came from immunoSEQ multiplex PCR; TCRdb stores just in-frame clones and leaves some out. The sample lists approximately 220,000 clones; 65% to 75% were seen once. This CDR3 is 15 amino acids long. Germline V gene data show CDR1 as MNHEY and CDR2 as SVGAGI. Germline trimming cut 0 bases from V and 5 bases from J; bases unmatched to any gene: 6. The chain carries TRBV6-5 and TRBJ1-1, with TRBD1 matching 7 bases. The receptor was isolated from a woman aged 25 to 39 in good health and CMV-seronegative. The sample was PBMCs. For the CDR3, the DNA is TGTGCCAGCAGTTACTCGAGGGGGCGCGTAACTGAAGCTTTCTTT. This translates into CASSYSRGRVTEAFF.